This TCR beta chain was sequenced for a study of blood T cell repertoires in COVID-19 (dated by TCRdb to 2019 to 2021). Some background on the complete study: Samples covering the acute and convalescent phases of COVID-19 were provided by collaborators in the United States, Italy and Spain. The material from the prospective study consisted of cDNA or gDNA derived from T cells, B-cell-depleted T cells, or PBMCs. Deeply sampled blood TCRbeta repertoires from subjects exposed to, actively infected with, or recovered from COVID-19 were included in the dataset. The repertoires were released in a freely available public database intended as a resource for research on the immune response to SARS-CoV-2. The samples were drawn from the first 160 participants of the ongoing ImmuneRACE study and from 1,254 subjects provided by 6 global collaborators. The sample metadata nearly always contained a de-identified subject ID, COVID-19 status, age in years and sex. Where available, HLA class I and class II types were taken from metadata supplied by the sample provider and were not determined by assay-based typing. The investigation overall reported the following: The amount of clinical and demographic metadata varied by source and participant and was provided uncurated.

Each collaborating institution followed its own protocols to collect whole blood in K2EDTA tubes. For TCRbeta analysis, collaborators shipped samples in one of three forms: frozen whole blood, isolated PBMCs, or DNA extracted from either of those sample types. The immunoSEQ Assay, a bias-controlled multiplex PCR, was used to amplify TCRbeta CDR3 regions from genomic DNA. The paper's processing steps were these. The number of nucleated cells in each sample was estimated from the amplification of reference gene primers within the assay. To quantify the absolute abundance of each unique TCRbeta CDR3 rearrangement, sequence reads were collapsed and filtered. For each sample, productive Simpson clonality was calculated as the square root of Simpson's diversity index over productive rearrangements. Drawn from immuneACCESS, this table holds only the in-frame rearrangements with V and J called that TCRdb kept. Clones are partly lost; checked studies trace under half to an unresolved V gene and leave the rest unexplained. That table gives V, J and clone size, and the DNA gave D and trimming. The sample records around 180,000 clones, 88% of which are singletons. The top ten constitute about 4.5% of the sample.

CDR1 and CDR2 were assigned from the germline V gene as MDHEN and SYDVKM. V drops 6 bases and J drops 8 bases, leaving 14 bases in between. Spanning cysteine to phenylalanine, the CDR3 consists of 12 amino acids. The only DNA kept is the CDR3, 36 bases in frame from the first base. As regards this clone: Its antigen is still unknown. It has no much larger one-base neighbor in the sample; base qualities were not kept.

Sequenced material: peripheral blood. In this chain, TRBV28 is recombined with TRBJ2-7; the D gene is possibly TRBD2, with 6 bases matching. The sequence derives from a human donor in a cohort sampled during active COVID-19. The CDR3 here reads CASSKLALQQYF. The DNA sequence follows: TGTGCCAGCAGCAAACTAGCCTTACAGCAGTACTTC.